Below are 22 T cell receptor beta chains sequenced from a single sample in a study of T cell responses to AZD1222 COVID-19 vaccine. The method was immunoSEQ multiplex PCR; TCRdb's version includes in-frame clones alone and lacks a portion of them. The sample lists tens of thousands of clones; 80% to 95% were seen once. Sequences were derived from peripheral blood, sampled on day 0 of MenACWY control vaccination. The receptors were gathered from an adult in good health.

This rearrangement joins TRBV3-1 (or the pseudogene TRBV3-2) to TRBJ1-5; D remains unclear. Germline loops: CDR1 LGHDT, CDR2 YNNKEL (reference sequence). CDR3 length equals 14 residues. V lost 1 base and J lost 0, with 4 bases in between. CDR3 region: CASSQVGSNQPQHF. The CDR3 DNA sequence: TGTGCCAGCAGCCAAGTGGGTAGCAATCAGCCCCAGCATTTT.

The rearrangement uses TRBV7-9 and TRBJ2-3; TRBD1 might be the D (5 bases). V was cut by 5 bases and J by 5 bases, with 20 bases left in between. CDR1 and CDR2 from the germline V gene are SEHNR and FQNEAQ (reference sequence). The CDR3 totals 16 residues. The CDR3 region has the DNA TGTGCCAGCAGCGAGAAGTTCAGAGGCCAGGGAGATACGCAGTATTTT. Translating it yields CASSEKFRGQGDTQYF.

This chain uses TRBV30 with TRBJ2-5; TRBD2 aligns across 11 bases. Germline CDR1 GTSNPN, CDR2 SVGIG (reference sequence). V was pared by 8 bases and J by 4 bases, with 12 bases of the junction left unmatched. This CDR3 spans 15 amino acids. The CDR3 region is CAGLAGGWASETQYF. In DNA form, the CDR3 reads TGTGCCGGACTAGCGGGCGGGTGGGCCTCAGAGACCCAGTACTTC.

The chain recombines TRBV29-1 with TRBJ1-2; D is unclear. The CDR3 loop spans 11 amino acids. Per the germline V gene, CDR1 is SQVTM and CDR2 is ANQGSEA. Trimming cost V 8 bases and J 6 bases, with 13 bases left between them. The CDR3 coding sequence is TGCAGCCACCCGACGGGAAATGGCTACACCTTC. It yields the protein CSHPTGNGYTF.

The chain has TRBV6-5 and TRBJ2-2; D is unclear. V lost 6 bases and J lost 0, with 11 bases in between. CDR3 length: 15 residues. The germline CDR1 and CDR2 sequences are MNHEY and SVGAGI. The CDR3 region is CASSIGITNTGELFF. CDR3 DNA sequence: TGTGCCAGCAGCATAGGAATTACGAACACCGGGGAGCTGTTTTTT.

V is TRBV27 and J is TRBJ1-4; D not certain. This CDR3 has 16 amino acids. The ends were cut back, 3 bases at V and 2 bases at J, with 13 bases in the middle. The germline V gene encodes CDR1 MNHEY and CDR2 SMNVEV (reference sequence). CDR3 protein: CASSLRGYPTNEKLFF. DNA for the CDR3: TGTGCCAGCAGTTTGCGGGGATACCCCACTAATGAAAAACTGTTTTTT.

The chain links TRBV18 to TRBJ1-5; 9 bases are a match to TRBD1. The V and J ends lost 3 bases and 6 bases, in that order; junction bases with no gene match: 9. CDR3 length: 16 residues. Germline V gene lookup returns CDR1 KGHSH and CDR2 LQKENI. CDR3 region: CASSPPQGAMSQPQHF. Written as DNA, the CDR3 is TGTGCCAGCTCACCTCCACAGGGGGCGATGAGTCAGCCCCAGCATTTT.

The V call is TRBV7-2, the J call TRBJ2-2, with D tentatively TRBD2 (6 bases). This CDR3 is built from 14 residues. Per the germline V gene, CDR1 is SGHTA and CDR2 is FQGNSA. The CDR3 nucleotides read TGTGCGGTGGCGGGATCACTGAACACCGGGGAGCTGTTTTTT. It specifies CAVAGSLNTGELFF.

The V gene is TRBV29-1, the J gene TRBJ2-3, with 13 nucleotides matching TRBD2. Germline V gene lookup returns CDR1 SQVTM and CDR2 ANQGSEA. CDR3 length equals 15 residues. The trim removed 6 bases at V and 6 bases at J, leaving 9 bases unmatched. The CDR3 sequence: CSVAGTSGIDDTQYF. CDR3 DNA: TGCAGCGTCGCCGGGACTAGCGGGATCGATGATACGCAGTATTTT.

This chain links TRBV4-1 with TRBJ1-1, with 10 nucleotides matching TRBD1. Per germline, CDR1 MGHRA and CDR2 YSYEKL. This CDR3 spans 15 amino acids. The V segment lost 0 bases and the J segment 11 bases; nucleotides outside the gene matches: 9. The CDR3 nucleotides are TGCGCCAGCAGCCAAGAACGGGACAGGGGAATAGGGGCTTTCTTT. Its protein is CASSQERDRGIGAFF.

The chain combines TRBV11-2 with TRBJ2-7, with 7 positions matching TRBD1. V trimming: 3 bases; J trimming: 1 base; junction bases outside the gene matches: 9. Looked up from germline, CDR1 is SGHAT and CDR2 is FQNNGV. This CDR3 contains 16 residues. CDR3 in amino acids: CASSLGHRGYSYEQYF. The CDR3 DNA follows: TGTGCCAGCAGCTTGGGTCACAGGGGTTATTCCTACGAGCAGTACTTC.

The V gene is TRBV4-1, the J gene TRBJ1-5, with no clear D. Trimming shortened V by 4 bases and J by 3 bases, and 10 bases separated the two germline ends. The germline gives CDR1 MGHRA, CDR2 YSYEKL. The length of the CDR3 is 14 residues. The CDR3 nucleotides read TGCGCCAGCAGCCCCCAGCGATTCAATCAGCCCCAGCATTTT. This gives the protein CASSPQRFNQPQHF.

This chain links TRBV2 with TRBJ1-2; weak D call: TRBD1 (5 bases). CDR3 length: 14 amino acids. From germline, CDR1 is SNHLY and CDR2 FYNNEI. V lost 5 bases to trimming and J lost 4 bases, with 14 bases between them. CDR3 DNA sequence: TGTGCCAGCAGTTGGGGGGGTCAAGGCTATGGCTACACCTTC. Residues: CASSWGGQGYGYTF.

The chain carries TRBV27 and TRBJ2-5, with D perhaps TRBD1 or TRBD2 (5 bases each). The CDR3 covers 13 residues. Per germline, CDR1 MNHEY and CDR2 SMNVEV (reference sequence). The V gene lost 0 bases and the J gene lost 5 bases, with 7 bases spanning the gap. Written as DNA, the CDR3 is TGTGCCAGCAGTTTATCGGGGACGGAGACCCAGTACTTC. Translated: CASSLSGTETQYF.

The V and J genes are TRBV3-1 (or the pseudogene TRBV3-2) and TRBJ1-5; D unresolved. CDR3 length: 13 residues. V was clipped by 3 bases and J by 9 bases, with 12 bases between them. The germline V gene encodes CDR1 LGHDT and CDR2 YNNKEL (reference sequence). CDR3 sequence (DNA): TGTGCCAGCAGCCATACCGGTGAAGGGCCCCAGCATTTT. This sequence encodes CASSHTGEGPQHF.

The gene calls are TRBV27 and TRBJ1-2; 8 positions agree with TRBD1. The junction had 3 bases not matched to a gene; V was cut back by 8 bases and J by 1 base. The CDR3 consists of 13 residues. Germline CDR1 is MNHEY and CDR2 is SMNVEV (reference sequence). The CDR3 here is CASSTGGNYGYTF. In nucleotides, the CDR3 is TGTGCCAGCTCAACAGGGGGTAACTATGGCTACACCTTC.

V is TRBV28 and J is TRBJ2-1; D might be TRBD2 (6 bases). Deletions cut 2 bases from V and 6 bases from J, with 17 bases between. The CDR3 totals 16 residues. The germline V gene has CDR1 MDHEN and CDR2 SYDVKM. The CDR3 DNA reads as TGTGCCAGCAGTTTAACAGGAGGGCCAAGGGGCAATGAGCAGTTCTTC. Protein: CASSLTGGPRGNEQFF.

This chain connects TRBV7-2 to TRBJ2-1; no clear D gene. Germline-derived CDR1 and CDR2 are SGHTA and FQGNSA. The CDR3 runs 17 residues. V was cut by 0 bases and J by 0 bases, with 12 bases left in between. The CDR3 sequence is CASSLAVSRSSYNEQFF. The CDR3 coding sequence is TGTGCCAGCAGCTTAGCAGTTAGCCGGAGCTCCTACAATGAGCAGTTCTTC.

The J gene is TRBJ2-3, the V gene TRBV19; tentatively, D is TRBD1 or TRBD2 (5 bases each). Between the trimmed V and J ends, which lost 6 bases and 4 bases, there was a span of 20 bases. This CDR3 has 16 residues. Germline V gene data show CDR1 as LNHDA and CDR2 as SQIVND (reference sequence). The CDR3 region is CASSAIGAVGADTQYF. CDR3 nucleotides: TGTGCCAGTAGCGCCATCGGGGCGGTGGGGGCAGATACGCAGTATTTT.

J is TRBJ2-6 and V is TRBV10-1; D is perhaps TRBD1 or TRBD2 (5 bases each). Germline CDR1 WNHNN, CDR2 SYGVQD (reference sequence). Trimming removed 4 bases at V and 4 bases at J, with 8 bases between. This CDR3 contains 14 residues. CDR3 in DNA: TGCGCCAGCAGTGGGGGGTCAGGGGCCAACGTCCTGACTTTC. Encoded protein: CASSGGSGANVLTF.

The V and J genes are TRBV5-4 and TRBJ1-1, with 9 bases that match TRBD1. V gave up 3 bases and J gave up 4 bases; unmatched junction bases: 7. In germline, CDR1 is SGHNT, CDR2 YYREEE (reference sequence). The CDR3 is 15 residues long. Here the CDR3 reads CASSSGTGSGTEAFF. CDR3 coding DNA: TGTGCCAGCAGCTCGGGGACAGGGAGTGGCACTGAAGCTTTCTTT.

The V gene is TRBV7-6, the J gene TRBJ2-7, with D maybe TRBD1 (6 bases). The germline V gene has CDR1 SGHVS and CDR2 FNYEAQ. CDR3 length equals 14 residues. Trimming cost V 4 bases and J 2 bases, with 12 bases left between them. CDR3 bases: TGTGCCAGCAGCTCGGACGGACAGACCTACGAGCAGTACTTC. Protein sequence: CASSSDGQTYEQYF.